This is a list of T cell receptor beta chains from one sample in a study of CD8+ T cells in alopecia areata. Assay: immunoSEQ multiplex PCR; the TCRdb copy retains only in-frame clones and omits some. The sample lists 100,000 to 150,000 clones; around 64% were seen once. The sequenced sample was CD4+ T cells sorted from blood. The source of these receptors is a human donor in good health. Each CDR3 is given with its conserved first and last residue. A D gene is named only where the DNA matches it firmly. The size of a clone is reported for some rows only, either as once, few or many, or as a class for expanded clones.

d_call j_call v_call clone_size cdr3_aa cdr3_nt
TRBD1 TRBJ1-1 TRBV27 - CASTQGTGVNTEAFF TGTGCCAGCACCCAGGGGACAGGGGTGAACACTGAAGCTTTCTTT
TRBD1 TRBJ1-1 TRBV29-1 - CSVERGGQGTEAFF TGCAGCGTTGAAAGGGGGGGACAGGGGACTGAAGCTTTCTTT
- TRBJ1-1 TRBV7-8 - CASSLWAQNTEAFF TGTGCCAGCAGCTTATGGGCCCAGAACACTGAAGCTTTCTTT
- TRBJ1-6 TRBV30 - CAWSVRSRVNSPLHF TGTGCCTGGAGTGTACGGAGCAGGGTAAATTCACCCCTCCACTTT
- TRBJ2-7 TRBV4-1 few CASSQQPGPDYEQYF TGCGCCAGCAGCCAACAACCGGGACCCGACTACGAGCAGTACTTC
- TRBJ1-1 TRBV2 - CASSIAEMNTEAFF TGTGCCAGCAGTATAGCAGAAATGAACACTGAAGCTTTCTTT
TRBD2 TRBJ2-7 TRBV18 - CASSSPGGSSGQYF TGTGCCAGCTCGTCTCCGGGAGGCTCATCGGGGCAGTACTTC
- TRBJ2-1 TRBV7-7 - CASSLAGPDNEQFF TGTGCCAGCAGCTTAGCAGGGCCCGACAATGAGCAGTTCTTC
- TRBJ2-1 TRBV7-3 - CASSLKGRGAPGDSIF TGTGCCAGCAGCCTGAAAGGGCGGGGGGCCCCCGGGGACAGTATCTTC
- TRBJ1-5 TRBV2 few CASRDDSLYSNQPQHF TGTGCCAGCAGGGACGACAGCCTCTATAGCAATCAGCCCCAGCATTTT
- TRBJ2-3 TRBV5-1 - CASSGGTRVWDTQYF TGCGCCAGCAGCGGAGGGACTCGTGTCTGGGATACGCAGTATTTT
TRBD1 TRBJ2-7 TRBV7-9 - CASSPRTGGAYEQYF TGTGCCAGCAGCCCCAGGACAGGGGGGGCCTACGAGCAGTACTTC
- TRBJ1-2 TRBV6-6 - CASRPDNYGYTF TGTGCCAGCAGACCGGACAACTATGGCTACACCTTC
- TRBJ1-2 TRBV5-4 - CASSLPFGTLGYTF TGTGCCAGCAGCTTGCCCTTCGGGACACTGGGCTACACCTTC
- TRBJ1-1 TRBV5-1 - CASSSRTRMNTEAFF TGCGCCAGCAGCTCCAGGACGCGGATGAACACTGAAGCTTTCTTT
- TRBJ1-1 TRBV7-9 - CASKTISWPPGPGEAFF TGTGCCAGCAAGACCATATCTTGGCCCCCGGGGCCCGGTGAAGCTTTCTTT
- TRBJ2-5 TRBV2 - CASSVIVTLGAETQYF TGTGCCAGCAGTGTAATAGTGACCCTCGGGGCAGAGACCCAGTACTTC
- TRBJ1-6 TRBV30 - CAWSVRRGTSSPLHF TGTGCCTGGAGTGTCCGCCGGGGGACGAGTTCACCCCTCCACTTT
- TRBJ2-7 TRBV5-1 - CASSLGTYEQYF TGCGCCAGCAGCTTGGGCACTTACGAGCAGTACTTC
TRBD1 TRBJ2-4 TRBV29-1 - CSYRGDGNIQYF TGCTCTTACAGGGGGGATGGAAACATTCAGTACTTC
TRBD1 TRBJ2-5 TRBV29-1 - CSGLSDRTLGTQYF TGCAGCGGGCTCTCGGACAGGACCCTCGGGACCCAGTACTTC
TRBD2 TRBJ2-3 TRBV30 - CAWSLAGVVDTQYF TGTGCCTGGAGTCTAGCGGGGGTTGTAGATACGCAGTATTTT
TRBD2 TRBJ2-3 TRBV29-1 - CSVAPSGASTDTQYF TGCAGCGTAGCTCCTAGCGGAGCTAGCACAGATACGCAGTATTTT
- TRBJ2-5 TRBV2 few CASSEGRTVKTQYF TGTGCCAGCAGTGAAGGCAGGACGGTTAAGACCCAGTACTTC
- TRBJ2-4 TRBV7-2 - CASGAPLAKNIQYF TGTGCCAGCGGAGCTCCCCTGGCCAAAAACATTCAGTACTTC
- TRBJ1-1 TRBV30 - CAWSGQMNTEAFF TGTGCCTGGAGTGGACAGATGAACACTGAAGCTTTCTTT
- TRBJ2-2 TRBV7-9 - CASLPRGTGELFF TGTGCCAGCTTGCCTAGAGGCACCGGGGAGCTGTTTTTT
- TRBJ2-5 TRBV18 - CASSPGQGETQYF TGTGCCAGCTCACCGGGACAAGGAGAGACCCAGTACTTC
TRBD1 TRBJ2-2 TRBV5-8 few CASSVGQEWKTGELFF TGTGCCAGCAGCGTGGGACAGGAATGGAAAACCGGGGAGCTGTTTTTT
- TRBJ1-1 TRBV30 - CAWIGQGDTEAFF TGTGCCTGGATAGGCCAGGGAGACACTGAAGCTTTCTTT
- TRBJ2-5 TRBV2 - CASALDATQYF TGTGCCAGCGCCCTCGATGCTACACAGTACTTC
- TRBJ1-2 TRBV30 - CAWSVTVRGGYTF TGTGCCTGGAGTGTAACGGTGAGAGGCGGCTACACCTTC
- TRBJ2-3 TRBV9 - CASSVDSSRADTQYF TGTGCCAGCAGCGTAGACTCCTCTAGGGCAGATACGCAGTATTTT
TRBD1 TRBJ2-5 TRBV18 many CASSTGQGSETQYF TGTGCCAGCTCAACGGGACAGGGGTCAGAGACCCAGTACTTC
- TRBJ1-6 TRBV2 many CASNSGTSESPLHF TGTGCCAGCAATTCTGGGACATCGGAATCACCCCTCCACTTT
- TRBJ2-7 TRBV15 - CATSRARGAYEQYF TGTGCCACCAGCAGAGCAAGGGGGGCCTACGAGCAGTACTTC
- TRBJ2-1 TRBV30 - CAWGRNNEQFF TGTGCCTGGGGCAGAAACAATGAGCAGTTCTTC
TRBD1 TRBJ2-7 TRBV6-5 few CASSYRDRGGYEQYF TGTGCCAGCAGTTACAGGGACAGGGGAGGCTACGAGCAGTACTTC
TRBD2 TRBJ2-3 TRBV30 - CAWSVLAGLRDTQYF TGTGCCTGGAGTGTACTAGCGGGGCTCAGAGATACGCAGTATTTT
- TRBJ2-3 TRBV11-2 - CASSYEGLRPDTQYF TGTGCCAGCAGCTACGAGGGGTTGAGGCCAGATACGCAGTATTTT
- TRBJ1-6 TRBV5-1 few CASSLEGRSHNSPLHF TGCGCCAGCAGCTTGGAGGGCAGGTCCCATAATTCACCCCTCCACTTT
TRBD1 TRBJ1-2 TRBV29-1 - CSAPRRGHGYGYTF TGCAGCGCCCCTAGGAGGGGGCACGGCTATGGCTACACCTTC
- TRBJ2-6 TRBV30 - CAWSEAGANVLTF TGTGCCTGGAGTGAGGCTGGGGCCAACGTCCTGACTTTC
- TRBJ2-7 TRBV14 - CASSQDTSEQYF TGTGCCAGCAGCCAAGATACGAGCGAGCAGTACTTC
- TRBJ2-7 TRBV11-2 - CASRSNRGTLSYEQYF TGTGCCAGCAGGTCCAACCGGGGGACTCTGTCCTACGAGCAGTACTTC